The source of this T cell receptor (beta chain) is a study of cytomegalovirus exposure and HLA in healthy donors. Whole-study findings and limits: It was reported that TCR beta sequences correctly inferred the HLA-A and HLA-B alleles for most subjects.

About this clone: What it recognizes is unknown. Within the sample, other DNA sequences also encode this same CDR3.

V lost 5 bases to trimming and J lost 7 bases; unmatched junction nucleotides: 5. The CDR3 is 13 amino acids. Looked up from germline, CDR1 is MNHEY and CDR2 is SVGAGI. Donors were nominally healthy when sampled, though unrecorded immune exposures were likely. In the PCR, 60 Vbeta and 13 Jbeta primers were used. The data were produced by immunoSEQ multiplex PCR, yet TCRdb's version contains in-frame clones alone and is incomplete. The sample holds roughly 31,000 clones. This clonotype was obtained from a man aged 30 to 45 in good health and CMV-seronegative. The J gene is TRBJ1-2, the V gene TRBV6-5; 9 nucleotides line up with TRBD1. The sequencing input was PBMCs. The CDR3 here is CASSKQGAGGYTF. CDR3 sequence (DNA): TGTGCCAGCAGTAAACAGGGGGCAGGTGGCTACACCTTC.